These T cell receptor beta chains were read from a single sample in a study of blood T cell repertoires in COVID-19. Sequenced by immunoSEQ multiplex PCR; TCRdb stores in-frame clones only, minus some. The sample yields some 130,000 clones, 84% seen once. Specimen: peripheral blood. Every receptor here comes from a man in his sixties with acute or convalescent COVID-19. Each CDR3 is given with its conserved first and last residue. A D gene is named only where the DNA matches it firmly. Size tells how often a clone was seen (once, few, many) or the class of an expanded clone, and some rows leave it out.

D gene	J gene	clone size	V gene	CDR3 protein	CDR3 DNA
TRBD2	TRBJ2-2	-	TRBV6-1	CASSGGLAGVRGELFF	TGTGCCAGCAGTGGAGGGCTAGCGGGAGTTCGCGGGGAGCTGTTTTTT
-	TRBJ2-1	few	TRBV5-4	CASSLRGVGYNEQFF	TGTGCCAGCAGCCTCCGGGGTGTGGGCTACAATGAGCAGTTCTTC
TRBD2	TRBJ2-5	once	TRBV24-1	CATGTRESGETQYF	TGTGCCACGGGGACTAGGGAGTCAGGGGAGACCCAGTACTTC
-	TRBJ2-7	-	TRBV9	CASSVQDSTYEQYF	TGTGCCAGCAGCGTCCAGGACAGCACCTACGAGCAGTACTTC
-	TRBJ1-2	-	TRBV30	CALPGVYGYTF	TGTGCCCTGCCCGGGGTTTATGGCTACACCTTC
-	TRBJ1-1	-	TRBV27	CASSFGNPPVAFF	TGTGCCAGCAGTTTCGGGAACCCTCCTGTGGCTTTCTTT
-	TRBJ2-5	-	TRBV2	CASSERLGWGTQETQYF	TGTGCCAGCAGTGAAAGGCTGGGATGGGGCACTCAAGAGACCCAGTACTTC
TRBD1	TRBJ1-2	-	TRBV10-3	CAISGTGGGGYTF	TGTGCCATCAGTGGGACAGGGGGCGGTGGCTACACCTTC
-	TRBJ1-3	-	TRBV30	CAWKLSGNTIYF	TGTGCCTGGAAACTCTCTGGAAACACCATATATTTT
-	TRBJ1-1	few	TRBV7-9	CASTPTGGNTEAFF	TGTGCCAGCACCCCGACCGGGGGGAACACTGAAGCTTTCTTT
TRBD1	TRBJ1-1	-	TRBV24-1	CATSDDRDHTEAFF	TGTGCCACCAGTGACGACAGGGACCACACTGAAGCTTTCTTT
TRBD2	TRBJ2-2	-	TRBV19	CASSTLAGVQNTGELFF	TGTGCCAGTAGTACCCTAGCGGGGGTCCAGAACACCGGGGAGCTGTTTTTT